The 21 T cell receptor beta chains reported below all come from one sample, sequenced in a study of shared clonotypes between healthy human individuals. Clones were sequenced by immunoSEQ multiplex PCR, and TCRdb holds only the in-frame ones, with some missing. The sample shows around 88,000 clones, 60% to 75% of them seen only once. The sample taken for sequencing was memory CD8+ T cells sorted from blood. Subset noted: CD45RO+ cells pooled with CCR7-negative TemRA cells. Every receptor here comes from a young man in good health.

The CDR3 reads CASSAQVIGEQSEAFF. The CDR3 DNA reads TGTGCCAGCAGCGCCCAGGTTATCGGGGAACAAAGTGAAGCTTTCTTT. This chain links TRBV9 with TRBJ1-1; D is uncertain. The germline CDR1 and CDR2 sequences are SGDLS and YYNGEE. The CDR3 runs 16 residues. V dropped 3 bases and J dropped 7 bases, with 22 bases sitting between them.

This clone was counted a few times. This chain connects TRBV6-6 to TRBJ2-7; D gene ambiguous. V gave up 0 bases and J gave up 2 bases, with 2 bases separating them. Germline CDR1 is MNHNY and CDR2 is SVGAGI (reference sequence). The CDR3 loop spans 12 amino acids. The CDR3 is CASSYSPYEQYF. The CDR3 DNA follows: TGTGCCAGCAGTTACTCCCCCTACGAGCAGTACTTC.

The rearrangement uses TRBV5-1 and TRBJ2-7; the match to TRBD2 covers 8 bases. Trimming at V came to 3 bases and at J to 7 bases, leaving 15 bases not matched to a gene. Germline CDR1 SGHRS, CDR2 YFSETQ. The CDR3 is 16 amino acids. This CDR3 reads CASSWVTGTRPQEQYF. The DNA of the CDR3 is TGCGCCAGCAGCTGGGTCACCGGGACTAGACCACAAGAGCAGTACTTC.

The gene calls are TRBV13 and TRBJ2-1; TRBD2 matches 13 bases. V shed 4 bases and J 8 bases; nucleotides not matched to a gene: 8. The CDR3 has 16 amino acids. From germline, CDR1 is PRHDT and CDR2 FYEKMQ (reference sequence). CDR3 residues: CASSSRTSGSKDEQFF. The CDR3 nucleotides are TGTGCCAGCAGCTCCAGGACTAGCGGGAGTAAGGATGAGCAGTTCTTC.

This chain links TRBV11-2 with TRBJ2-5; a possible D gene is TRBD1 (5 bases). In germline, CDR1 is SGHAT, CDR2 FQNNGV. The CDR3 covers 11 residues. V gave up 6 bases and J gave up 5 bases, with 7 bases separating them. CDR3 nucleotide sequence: TGTGCCAGCAGATCAGGGGAGACCCAGTACTTC. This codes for CASRSGETQYF.

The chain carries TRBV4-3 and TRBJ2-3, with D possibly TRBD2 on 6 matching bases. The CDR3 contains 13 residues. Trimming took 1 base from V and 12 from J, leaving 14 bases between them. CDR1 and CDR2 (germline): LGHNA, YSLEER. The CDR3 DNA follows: TGCGCCAGCAGCCAAGTCCTAGCGAGCCCCCAGTATTTT. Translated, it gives CASSQVLASPQYF.

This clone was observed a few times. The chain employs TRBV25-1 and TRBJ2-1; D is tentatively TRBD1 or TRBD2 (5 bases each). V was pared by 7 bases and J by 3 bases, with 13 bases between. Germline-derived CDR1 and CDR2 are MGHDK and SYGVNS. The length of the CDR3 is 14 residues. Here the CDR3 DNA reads TGTGCCAGCACTGAGACAGAGGGCTACAATGAGCAGTTCTTC. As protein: CASTETEGYNEQFF. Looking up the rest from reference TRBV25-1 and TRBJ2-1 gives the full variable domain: EADIYQTPRYLVIGTGKKITLECSQTMGHDKMYWYQQDPGMELHLIHYSYGVNSTEKGDLSSESTVSRIRTEHFPLTLESARPSHTSQYLCASTETEGYNEQFFGPGTRLTVL.

The CDR3 loop reads CSAGGHEQYF. The CDR3 DNA reads as TGCAGCGCCGGGGGCCACGAGCAGTACTTC. This chain connects TRBV20-1 to TRBJ2-7, with D perhaps being TRBD1 or TRBD2 (6 bases each). The CDR3 has 10 residues. Germline V lookup: CDR1 DFQATT, CDR2 SNEGSKA (reference sequence).

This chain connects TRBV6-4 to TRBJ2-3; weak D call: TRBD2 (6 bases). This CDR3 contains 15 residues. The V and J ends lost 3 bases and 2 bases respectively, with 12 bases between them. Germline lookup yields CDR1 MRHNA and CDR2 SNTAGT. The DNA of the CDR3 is TGTGCCAGCAGTGAAAGAGGGAGGCCCACAGATACGCAGTATTTT. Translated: CASSERGRPTDTQYF.

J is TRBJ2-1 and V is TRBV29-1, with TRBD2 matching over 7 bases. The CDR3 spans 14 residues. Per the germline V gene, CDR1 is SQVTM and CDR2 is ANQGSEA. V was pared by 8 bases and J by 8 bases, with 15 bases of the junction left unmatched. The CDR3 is CSSDRGENVDEQFF. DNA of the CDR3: TGCAGCTCTGATCGGGGGGAAAACGTGGATGAGCAGTTCTTC.

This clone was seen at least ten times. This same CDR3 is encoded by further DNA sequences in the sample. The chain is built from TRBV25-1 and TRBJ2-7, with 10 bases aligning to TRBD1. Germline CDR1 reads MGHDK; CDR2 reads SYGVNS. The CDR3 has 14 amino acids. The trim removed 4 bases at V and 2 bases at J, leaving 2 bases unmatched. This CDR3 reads CASSVGQGAYEQYF. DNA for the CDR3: TGTGCCAGCAGTGTTGGACAGGGGGCCTACGAGCAGTACTTC.

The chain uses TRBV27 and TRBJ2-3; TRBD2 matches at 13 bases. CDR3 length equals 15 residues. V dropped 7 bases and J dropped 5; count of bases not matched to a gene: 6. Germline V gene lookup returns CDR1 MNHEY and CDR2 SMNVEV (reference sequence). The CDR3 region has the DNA TGTGCCAGCACACTAGCGGGAGGGCCGCAAGATACGCAGTATTTT. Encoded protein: CASTLAGGPQDTQYF.

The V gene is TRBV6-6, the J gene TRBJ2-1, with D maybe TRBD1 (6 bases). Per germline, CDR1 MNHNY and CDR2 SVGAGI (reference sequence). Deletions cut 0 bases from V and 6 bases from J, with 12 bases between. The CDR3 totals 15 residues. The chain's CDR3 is CASSYSPTGSNEQFF. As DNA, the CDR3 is TGTGCCAGCAGTTACTCCCCGACAGGATCCAATGAGCAGTTCTTC.

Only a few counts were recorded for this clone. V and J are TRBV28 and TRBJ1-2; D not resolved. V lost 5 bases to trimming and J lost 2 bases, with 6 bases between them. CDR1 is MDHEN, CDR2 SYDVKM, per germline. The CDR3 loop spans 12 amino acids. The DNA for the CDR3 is TGTGCCAGCAGTCTTGAGAACTATGGCTACACCTTC. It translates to CASSLENYGYTF.

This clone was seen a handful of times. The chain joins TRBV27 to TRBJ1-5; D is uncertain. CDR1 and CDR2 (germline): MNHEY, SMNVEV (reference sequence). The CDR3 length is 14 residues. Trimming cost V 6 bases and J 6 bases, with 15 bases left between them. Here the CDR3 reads CASSHYLGSQPQHF. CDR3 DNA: TGTGCCAGCAGCCACTACCTGGGTAGTCAGCCCCAGCATTTT.

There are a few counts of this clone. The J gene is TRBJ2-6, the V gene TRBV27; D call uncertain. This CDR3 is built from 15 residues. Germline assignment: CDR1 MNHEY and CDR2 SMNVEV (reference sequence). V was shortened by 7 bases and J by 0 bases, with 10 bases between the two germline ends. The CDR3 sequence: CASKSTPSGANVLTF. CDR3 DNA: TGTGCCAGCAAGTCAACACCCTCTGGGGCCAACGTCCTGACTTTC.

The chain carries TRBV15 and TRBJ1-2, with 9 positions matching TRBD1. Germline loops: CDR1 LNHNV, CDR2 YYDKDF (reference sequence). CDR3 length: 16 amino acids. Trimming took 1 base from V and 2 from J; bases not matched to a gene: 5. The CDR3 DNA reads TGTGCCACCAGCAGAGGCCGGACAGGGGCGAACTATGGCTACACCTTC. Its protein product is CATSRGRTGANYGYTF. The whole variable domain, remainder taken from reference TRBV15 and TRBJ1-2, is DAMVIQNPRYQVTQFGKPVTLSCSQTLNHNVMYWYQQKSSQAPKLLFHYYDKDFNNEADTPDNFQSRRPNTSFCFLDIRSPGLGDTAMYLCATSRGRTGANYGYTFGSGTRLTVV.

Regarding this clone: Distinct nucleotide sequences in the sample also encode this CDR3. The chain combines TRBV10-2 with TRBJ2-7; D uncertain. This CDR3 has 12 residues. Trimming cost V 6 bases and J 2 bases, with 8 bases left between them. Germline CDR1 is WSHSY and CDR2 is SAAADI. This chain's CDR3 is CASSESPYEQYF. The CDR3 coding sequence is TGCGCCAGCAGCGAAAGCCCCTACGAGCAGTACTTC.

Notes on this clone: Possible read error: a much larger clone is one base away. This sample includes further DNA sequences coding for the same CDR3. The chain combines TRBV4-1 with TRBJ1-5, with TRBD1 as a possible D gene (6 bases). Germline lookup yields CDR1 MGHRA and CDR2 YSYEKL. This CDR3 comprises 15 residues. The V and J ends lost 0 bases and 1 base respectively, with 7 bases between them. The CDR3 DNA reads TGCGCCAGCAGCCAAGATACAGGGAGCAATCAGCCCCAGCATTTT. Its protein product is CASSQDTGSNQPQHF.

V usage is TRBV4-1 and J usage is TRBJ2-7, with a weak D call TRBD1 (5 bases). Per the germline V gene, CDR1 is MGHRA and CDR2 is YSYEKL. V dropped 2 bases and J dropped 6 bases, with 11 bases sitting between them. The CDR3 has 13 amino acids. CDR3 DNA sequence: TGCGCCAGCAGCCAATCCAGGGTTACCGAGCAGTACTTC. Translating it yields CASSQSRVTEQYF.

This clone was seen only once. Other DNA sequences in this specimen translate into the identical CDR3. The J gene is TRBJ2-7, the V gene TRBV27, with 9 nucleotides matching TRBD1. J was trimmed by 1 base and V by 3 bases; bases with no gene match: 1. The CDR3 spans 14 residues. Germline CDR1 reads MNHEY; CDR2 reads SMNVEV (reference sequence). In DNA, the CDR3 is TGTGCCAGCAGTTTTGGGACAGGGTCCTACGAGCAGTACTTC. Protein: CASSFGTGSYEQYF.